These 10 T cell receptor beta chains originate from one sample sequenced in a study of metastatic and nonmetastatic thyroid tumors. Each patient came to thyroid surgery without any prior treatment (of any kind). Using MiXCR, TCRdb re-called clones from the PCR reads. The data hold 45,000 to 50,000 clones, with around 23% observed a single time. The sequenced sample consisted of blood. The receptors originated from a male donor with papillary thyroid cancer or a benign thyroid nodule (not recorded which). Some clones in this sample may be carry-over from other donors' samples.

The chain employs TRBV20-1 and TRBJ2-3, with 16 positions matching TRBD2. Germline values: CDR1 DFQATT, CDR2 SNEGSKA (reference sequence). V gave up 2 bases and J gave up 2 bases; unmatched junction bases: 7. The CDR3 has 18 amino acids. The CDR3 DNA sequence: TGCAGTGCTAGAAAGGGACTAGCGGGAGGGTCCTACACAGATACGCAGTATTTT. It specifies CSARKGLAGGSYTDTQYF.

There are many counts of this clone. DNA of the CDR3: TGCAGCGTTGCCCCGTACTCCTACAATGAGCAGTTCTTC. Its translation: CSVAPYSYNEQFF. J is TRBJ2-1 and V is TRBV29-1; D gene ambiguous. The ends were cut back, 4 bases at V and 0 bases at J, with 7 bases in the middle. Germline V lookup: CDR1 SQVTM, CDR2 ANQGSEA. The CDR3 spans 13 residues.

This clone has ten or more counts. The V gene is TRBV5-1, the J gene TRBJ2-5; the D gene is possibly TRBD2 (6 bases). Germline assignment: CDR1 SGHRS and CDR2 YFSETQ. Trimming took off 0 bases at V and 5 bases at J, with 14 bases between the two ends. The CDR3 spans 15 residues. In nucleotides, the CDR3 is TGCGCCAGCAGCTTGGCCGGAGGGTGGGCGGAGACCCAGTACTTC. Translating gives CASSLAGGWAETQYF.

The sample holds a few counts of this clone. The chain couples TRBV6-2 or TRBV6-3 to TRBJ2-1; TRBD2 matches 8 bases. The CDR3 is 16 amino acids. The trim removed 4 bases at V and 5 bases at J, leaving 10 bases unmatched. CDR1 MNHEY and CDR2 SVGEGT come from the germline V gene. The CDR3 region is CASSSPWLAGDNEQFF. CDR3 nucleotide sequence: TGTGCCAGCAGTTCCCCCTGGCTAGCGGGCGACAATGAGCAGTTCTTC.

In this sample, this clone turned up many times. The chain combines TRBV19 with TRBJ2-5; TRBD2 might be the D (5 bases). The CDR3 has 13 residues. The V gene lost 3 bases and the J gene lost 3 bases, with 8 bases spanning the gap. Germline-derived CDR1 and CDR2 are LNHDA and SQIVND (reference sequence). In DNA, the CDR3 is TGTGCCAGTAGTATTACGGGGAAAGAGACCCAGTACTTC. Amino acids: CASSITGKETQYF.

Turning to this clone: One junction end does not reproduce the germline sequence, and a read error may be involved. This chain uses TRBV15 with TRBJ1-5; D remains ambiguous. The CDR3 is made up of 14 amino acids. Germline assignment: CDR1 LNHNV and CDR2 YYDKDF (reference sequence). The CDR3 protein is CATIRDKAGQSQHF. The CDR3, as DNA: TGTGCCACCATCAGAGATAAGGCGGGTCAGTCCCAGCATTTT.

Many counts were recorded for this clone. The genes are TRBV3-1 and TRBJ2-5; unclear D gene. The ends were cut back, 0 bases at V and 5 bases at J, with 13 bases in the middle. CDR1 and CDR2 (germline): LGHDT, YNNKEL (reference sequence). The CDR3 spans 15 residues. CDR3 sequence reads: CASSQDPFGSETQYF. The CDR3 DNA sequence: TGTGCCAGCAGCCAAGATCCTTTTGGCTCGGAGACCCAGTACTTC.

This clone appeared many times. This chain connects TRBV6-2 or TRBV6-3 to TRBJ2-1; TRBD2 might be the D (5 bases). The germline gives CDR1 MNHEY, CDR2 SVGEGT. The CDR3 runs 14 residues. Trimming took off 8 bases at V and 0 bases at J, with 11 bases between the two ends. The CDR3 DNA reads as TGTGCCAGCTCCTGGGAGAGCTCCTACAATGAGCAGTTCTTC. Translated: CASSWESSYNEQFF.

This clone was counted only a few times. The chain couples TRBV6-1 to TRBJ2-7; maybe TRBD1 (5 bases). The germline V and J ends were trimmed by 6 bases and 3 bases, with 24 bases remaining between them. This CDR3 has 17 amino acids. Germline lookup yields CDR1 MNHNS and CDR2 SASEGT. The CDR3 loop reads CASSARGAGGPIYEQYF. As DNA, the CDR3 is TGTGCCAGCAGCGCAAGGGGCGCAGGCGGACCTATCTACGAGCAGTACTTC.

This clone was observed at least ten times. The genes are TRBV15 and TRBJ2-7, with D possibly matching TRBD1 (6 bases). The CDR3 runs 13 residues. Germline V gene lookup returns CDR1 LNHNV and CDR2 YYDKDF (reference sequence). Trimming removed 6 bases at V and 3 bases at J, with 12 bases between. The CDR3 DNA follows: TGTGCCACCAGAGGGACAATGGGCTACGAGCAGTACTTC. Protein: CATRGTMGYEQYF.